The 8 T cell receptor beta chains presented below share a single source sample, sequenced in a study of regulatory T cells in long-lasting Graves disease (dated by TCRdb to the early 2020s). The time point label for this specimen denotes: persistent/refractory GD, antithyroid drugs over 5 years with positive TRAb. RNA was extracted from PBMCs in TRIzol for both TCR sequencing and RNA sequencing. Library construction relied on multiplex PCR. Sequencing relied on an Illumina HiSeq 4000. TCR beta libraries were built with iRepertoire HTBI primers and Arm-PCR amplification of CDR3 regions. The public reads were reanalyzed by TCRdb: fastp trimming at Q25, MiXCR alignment, in-frame beta chains only. Rows matching on CDR3 protein sequence are summarized as one entry with the most common DNA and genes. This sample gives 700,000 or so distinct CDR3 sequences in total; about 30% of them show up just once. The top ten clones comprise under 50% of the sample.

The sequencing here drew on peripheral blood mononuclear cells (PBMCs), taken when the disease was refractory, from a patient treated with antithyroid drugs. All receptors come from a female donor with Graves disease.

The J gene is TRBJ2-1, the V gene TRBV12-3 or TRBV12-4; 7 nucleotides line up with TRBD1. V trimming: 6 bases; J trimming: 3 bases; junction bases outside the gene matches: 8. This CDR3 comprises 15 residues. In nucleotides, the CDR3 is TGTGCCAGCAGCTCATACAGGGGCTTCTACAATGAGCAGTTCTTC. Encoded protein: CASSSYRGFYNEQFF.

This sequence joins TRBV19 and TRBJ2-5, with 7 bases fitting TRBD2. The germline CDR1 and CDR2 sequences are LNHDA and SQIVND (reference sequence). The CDR3 totals 15 residues. Trimming cost V 3 bases and J 0 bases; bases outside gene matches: 4. DNA of the CDR3: TGTGCCAGTAGTATCTACACTAGCGACCAAGAGACCCAGTACTTC. Residues: CASSIYTSDQETQYF.

The chain employs TRBV29-1 and TRBJ2-5; a weak D match, TRBD2 (6 bases). The CDR3 consists of 13 residues. Trimming left V 1 base short and J 9 bases short, with 15 bases between. The germline CDR1 and CDR2 sequences are SQVTM and ANQGSEA. CDR3 sequence reads: CSVEAGTVRAQYF. CDR3 DNA: TGCAGCGTTGAAGCAGGGACTGTAAGGGCCCAGTACTTC.

This clonotype was detected a few times. The V call is TRBV19, the J call TRBJ1-5; D unclear. Germline V gives CDR1 LNHDA, CDR2 SQIVND (reference sequence). Trimming took 10 bases from V and 2 from J, leaving 9 bases between them. The CDR3 has 12 residues. For the CDR3, the DNA is TGTGCCACGTCCTATGGCAATCAGCCCCAGCATTTT. Amino acid sequence: CATSYGNQPQHF.

This clonotype was detected only once. This could be a read error, since a much larger clone is one nucleotide away. The chain links TRBV7-9 to TRBJ1-1; a weak D match, TRBD1 (5 bases). This CDR3 is built from 12 residues. Germline V gene sequence: CDR1 SEHNR, CDR2 FQNEAQ (reference sequence). The CDR3 sequence is CASSAGHTEASF. CDR3 DNA sequence: TGTGCCAGCAGCGCAGGGCACACTGAAGCTTCCTTT.

This clonotype was observed at least ten times. The DNA of the CDR3 is TGTGCCAGCAGCGACAACAAAGGACAGGGGAAGGCTTTCTTT. This gives the protein CASSDNKGQGKAFF. This sequence joins TRBV2 and TRBJ1-1; 9 bases map to TRBD1. Germline V CDR1 and CDR2: SNHLY, FYNNEI. This CDR3 has 14 residues. V was clipped by 6 bases and J by 11 bases; unmatched bases: 13.

The genes are TRBV29-1 and TRBJ1-2; 7 bases are a match to TRBD1. The J segment lost 4 bases and the V segment lost 5 bases, leaving 16 bases of the junction unmatched. The CDR3 has 16 residues. Germline-derived CDR1 and CDR2 are SQVTM and ANQGSEA. CDR3 bases: TGCAGCGTTCCTCCCGGCGGGGACAGAGGAATCTATGGCTACACCTTC. It translates to CSVPPGGDRGIYGYTF.

The CDR3 coding sequence is TGTGCCAGCAGCAACGGAGGGTATAGCAATCAGCCCCAGCATTTT. It specifies CASSNGGYSNQPQHF. This chain uses TRBV5-5 with TRBJ1-5; no clear D. The V and J ends lost 4 bases and 0 bases respectively, with 11 bases between them. Germline CDR1 and CDR2: SGHKS and YYEKEE (reference sequence). This CDR3 comprises 15 residues.